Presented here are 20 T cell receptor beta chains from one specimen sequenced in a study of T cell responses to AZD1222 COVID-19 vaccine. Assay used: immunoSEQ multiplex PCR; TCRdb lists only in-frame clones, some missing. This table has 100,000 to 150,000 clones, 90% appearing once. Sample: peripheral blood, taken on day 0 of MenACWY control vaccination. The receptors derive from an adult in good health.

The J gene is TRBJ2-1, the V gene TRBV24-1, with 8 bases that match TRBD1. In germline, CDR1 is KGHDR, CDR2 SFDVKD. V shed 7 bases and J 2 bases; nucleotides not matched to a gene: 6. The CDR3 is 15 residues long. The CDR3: CATSPQTGAYNEQFF. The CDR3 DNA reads TGTGCCACCAGCCCCCAGACAGGGGCCTACAATGAGCAGTTCTTC.

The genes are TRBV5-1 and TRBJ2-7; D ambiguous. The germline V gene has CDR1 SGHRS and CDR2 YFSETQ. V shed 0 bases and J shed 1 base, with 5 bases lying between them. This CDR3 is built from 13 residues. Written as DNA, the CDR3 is TGCGCCAGCAGCTTGGGGTCTTCCTACGAGCAGTACTTC. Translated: CASSLGSSYEQYF.

In nucleotides, the CDR3 is TGTGCCAGCAGCTTACAAGCAACTAATGAAAAACTGTTTTTT. Residues: CASSLQATNEKLFF. The rearrangement joins TRBV7-2 to TRBJ1-4; no firm D call. This CDR3 contains 14 residues. Germline CDR1 SGHTA, CDR2 FQGNSA. V was clipped by 2 bases and J by 0 bases, with 4 bases between them.

CDR3 DNA: TGCGCCAGCAGTCAAACTCCGACAGGACGCTACGAGCAGTACGTC. Translated: CASSQTPTGRYEQYV. The chain combines TRBV23-1 with TRBJ2-7; possibly TRBD1 for D (6 bases). TRBV23-1 belongs to the ORF category, with a function that is uncertain. The CDR3 contains 15 residues. The V and J ends lost 2 bases and 3 bases respectively, with 14 bases between them.

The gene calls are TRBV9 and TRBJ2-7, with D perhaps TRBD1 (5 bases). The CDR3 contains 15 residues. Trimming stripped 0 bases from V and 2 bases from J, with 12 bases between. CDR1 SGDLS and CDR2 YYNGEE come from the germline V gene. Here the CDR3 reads CASSVGTIRPYEQYV. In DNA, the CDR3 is TGTGCCAGCAGCGTAGGGACAATAAGGCCCTACGAGCAGTACGTC.

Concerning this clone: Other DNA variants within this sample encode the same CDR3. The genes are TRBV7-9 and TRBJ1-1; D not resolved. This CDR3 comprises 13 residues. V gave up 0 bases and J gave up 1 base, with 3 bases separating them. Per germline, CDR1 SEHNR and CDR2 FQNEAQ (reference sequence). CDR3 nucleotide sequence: TGTGCCAGCAGCTTAGCGGGGAACACTGAAGCTTTCTTT. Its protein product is CASSLAGNTEAFF.

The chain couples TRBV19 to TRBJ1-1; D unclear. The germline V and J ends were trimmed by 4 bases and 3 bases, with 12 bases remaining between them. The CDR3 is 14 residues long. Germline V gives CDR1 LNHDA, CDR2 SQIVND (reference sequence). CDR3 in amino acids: CASSNPRLDTEAFF. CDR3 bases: TGTGCCAGTAGTAATCCGCGTCTGGACACTGAAGCTTTCTTT.

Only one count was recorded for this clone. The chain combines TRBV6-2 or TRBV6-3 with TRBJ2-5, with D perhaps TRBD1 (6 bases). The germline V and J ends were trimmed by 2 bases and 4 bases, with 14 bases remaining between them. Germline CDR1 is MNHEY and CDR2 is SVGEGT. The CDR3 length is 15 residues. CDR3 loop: CASSYLGGGGETQYF. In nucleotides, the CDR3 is TGTGCCAGCAGTTACCTTGGTGGGGGCGGAGAGACCCAGTACTTC.

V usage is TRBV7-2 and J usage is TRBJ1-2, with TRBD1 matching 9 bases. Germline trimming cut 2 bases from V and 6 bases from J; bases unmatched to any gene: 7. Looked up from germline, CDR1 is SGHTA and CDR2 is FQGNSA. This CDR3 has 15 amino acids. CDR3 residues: CASSLRGQGKDGYTF. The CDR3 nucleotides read TGTGCCAGCAGCTTACGGGGACAGGGCAAGGATGGCTACACCTTC. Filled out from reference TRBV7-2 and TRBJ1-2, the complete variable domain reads GAGVSQSPSNKVTEKGKDVELRCDPISGHTALYWYRQSLGQGLEFLIYFQGNSAPDKSGLPSDRFSAERTGGSVSTLTIQRTQQEDSAVYLCASSLRGQGKDGYTFGSGTRLTVV.

CDR3 in DNA: TGTGCCAGCAGCTTAGGGATCACAGGGGTAGAGACCCAGTACTTC. It translates to CASSLGITGVETQYF. This chain links TRBV11-2 with TRBJ2-5; 7 bases are shared with TRBD1. There are 15 residues in the CDR3. Trimming took 1 base from V and 4 from J; bases not matched to a gene: 6. In germline, CDR1 is SGHAT, CDR2 FQNNGV. The whole variable domain, filled in from reference TRBV11-2 and TRBJ2-5, reads EAGVAQSPRYKIIEKRQSVAFWCNPISGHATLYWYQQILGQGPKLLIQFQNNGVVDDSQLPKDRFSAERLKGVDSTLKIQPAKLEDSAVYLCASSLGITGVETQYFGPGTRLLVL.

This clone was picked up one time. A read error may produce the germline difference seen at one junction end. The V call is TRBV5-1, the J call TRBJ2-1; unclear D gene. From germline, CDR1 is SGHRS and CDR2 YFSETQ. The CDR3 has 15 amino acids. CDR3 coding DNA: TGCGCCAGCAGCTTAGCGACACAAAGCTACAATGAGCGGTTCTTC. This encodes CASSLATQSYNERFF. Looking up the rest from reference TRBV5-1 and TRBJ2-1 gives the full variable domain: KAGVTQTPRYLIKTRGQQVTLSCSPISGHRSVSWYQQTPGQGLQFLFEYFSETQRNKGNFPGRFSGRQFSNSRSEMNVSTLELGDSALYLCASSLATQSYNERFFGPGTRLTVL.

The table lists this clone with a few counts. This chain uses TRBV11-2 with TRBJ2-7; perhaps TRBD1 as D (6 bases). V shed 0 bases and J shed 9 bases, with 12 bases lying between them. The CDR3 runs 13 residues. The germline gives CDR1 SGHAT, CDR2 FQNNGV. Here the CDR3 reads CASSLDHLRGQYV. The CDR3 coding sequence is TGTGCCAGCAGCTTAGATCACCTCAGGGGGCAGTACGTC.

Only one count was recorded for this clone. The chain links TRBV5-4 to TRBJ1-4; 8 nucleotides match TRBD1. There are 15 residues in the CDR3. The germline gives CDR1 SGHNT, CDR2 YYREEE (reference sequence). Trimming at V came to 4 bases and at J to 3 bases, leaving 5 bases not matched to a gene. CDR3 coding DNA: TGTGCCAGCAGCATACCGGGACAGGCTAATGAAAAACTGTTTTTT. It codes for CASSIPGQANEKLFF.

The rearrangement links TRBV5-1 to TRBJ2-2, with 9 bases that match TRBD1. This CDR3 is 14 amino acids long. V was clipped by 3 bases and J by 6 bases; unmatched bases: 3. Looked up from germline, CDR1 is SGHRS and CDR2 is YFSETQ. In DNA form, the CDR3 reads TGCGCCAGCAGCTGGTGGGACAGGGCCGGGGAGCTGTTTTTT. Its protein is CASSWWDRAGELFF.

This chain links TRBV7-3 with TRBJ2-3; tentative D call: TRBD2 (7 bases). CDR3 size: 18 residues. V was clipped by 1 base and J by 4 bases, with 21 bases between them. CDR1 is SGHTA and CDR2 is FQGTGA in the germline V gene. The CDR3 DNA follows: TGTGCCAGCAGCTTAAGAGCCCTGACAGGCCGGGAGGCAGATACGCAGTATTTT. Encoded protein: CASSLRALTGREADTQYF.

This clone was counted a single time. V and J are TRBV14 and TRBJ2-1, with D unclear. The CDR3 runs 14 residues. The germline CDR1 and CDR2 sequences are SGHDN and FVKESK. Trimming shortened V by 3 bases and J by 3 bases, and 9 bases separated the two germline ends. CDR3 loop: CASSHSDGYNEQFF. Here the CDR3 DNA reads TGTGCCAGCAGCCACTCAGATGGCTACAATGAGCAGTTCTTC. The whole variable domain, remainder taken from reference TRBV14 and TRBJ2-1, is EAGVTQFPSHSVIEKGQTVTLRCDPISGHDNLYWYRRVMGKEIKFLLHFVKESKQDESGMPNNRFLAERTGGTYSTLKVQPAELEDSGVYFCASSHSDGYNEQFFGPGTRLTVL.

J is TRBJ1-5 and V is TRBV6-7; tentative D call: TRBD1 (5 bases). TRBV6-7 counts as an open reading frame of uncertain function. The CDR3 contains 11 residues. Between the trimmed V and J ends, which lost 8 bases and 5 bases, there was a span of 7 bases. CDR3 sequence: CASGGDQPQHF. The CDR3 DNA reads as TGTGCCAGCGGAGGGGATCAGCCCCAGCATTTT.

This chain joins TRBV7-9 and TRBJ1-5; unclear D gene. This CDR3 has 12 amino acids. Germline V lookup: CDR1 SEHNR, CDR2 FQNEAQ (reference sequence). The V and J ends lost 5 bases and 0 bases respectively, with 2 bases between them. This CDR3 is CASSTSNQPQHF. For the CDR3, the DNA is TGTGCCAGCAGCACTAGCAATCAGCCCCAGCATTTT.

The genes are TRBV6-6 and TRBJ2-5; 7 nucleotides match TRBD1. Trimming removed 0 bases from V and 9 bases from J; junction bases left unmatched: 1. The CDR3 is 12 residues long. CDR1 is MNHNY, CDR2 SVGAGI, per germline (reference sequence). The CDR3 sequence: CASSYSQGAQYF. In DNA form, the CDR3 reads TGTGCCAGCAGTTACTCGCAGGGGGCCCAGTACTTC.

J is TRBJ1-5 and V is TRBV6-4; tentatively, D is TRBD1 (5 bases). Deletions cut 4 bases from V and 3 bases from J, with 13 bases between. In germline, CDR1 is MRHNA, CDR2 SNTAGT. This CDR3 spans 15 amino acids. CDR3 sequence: CASSAGPGDNQPQHF. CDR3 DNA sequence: TGTGCCAGCAGTGCCGGACCGGGGGACAATCAGCCCCAGCATTTT.